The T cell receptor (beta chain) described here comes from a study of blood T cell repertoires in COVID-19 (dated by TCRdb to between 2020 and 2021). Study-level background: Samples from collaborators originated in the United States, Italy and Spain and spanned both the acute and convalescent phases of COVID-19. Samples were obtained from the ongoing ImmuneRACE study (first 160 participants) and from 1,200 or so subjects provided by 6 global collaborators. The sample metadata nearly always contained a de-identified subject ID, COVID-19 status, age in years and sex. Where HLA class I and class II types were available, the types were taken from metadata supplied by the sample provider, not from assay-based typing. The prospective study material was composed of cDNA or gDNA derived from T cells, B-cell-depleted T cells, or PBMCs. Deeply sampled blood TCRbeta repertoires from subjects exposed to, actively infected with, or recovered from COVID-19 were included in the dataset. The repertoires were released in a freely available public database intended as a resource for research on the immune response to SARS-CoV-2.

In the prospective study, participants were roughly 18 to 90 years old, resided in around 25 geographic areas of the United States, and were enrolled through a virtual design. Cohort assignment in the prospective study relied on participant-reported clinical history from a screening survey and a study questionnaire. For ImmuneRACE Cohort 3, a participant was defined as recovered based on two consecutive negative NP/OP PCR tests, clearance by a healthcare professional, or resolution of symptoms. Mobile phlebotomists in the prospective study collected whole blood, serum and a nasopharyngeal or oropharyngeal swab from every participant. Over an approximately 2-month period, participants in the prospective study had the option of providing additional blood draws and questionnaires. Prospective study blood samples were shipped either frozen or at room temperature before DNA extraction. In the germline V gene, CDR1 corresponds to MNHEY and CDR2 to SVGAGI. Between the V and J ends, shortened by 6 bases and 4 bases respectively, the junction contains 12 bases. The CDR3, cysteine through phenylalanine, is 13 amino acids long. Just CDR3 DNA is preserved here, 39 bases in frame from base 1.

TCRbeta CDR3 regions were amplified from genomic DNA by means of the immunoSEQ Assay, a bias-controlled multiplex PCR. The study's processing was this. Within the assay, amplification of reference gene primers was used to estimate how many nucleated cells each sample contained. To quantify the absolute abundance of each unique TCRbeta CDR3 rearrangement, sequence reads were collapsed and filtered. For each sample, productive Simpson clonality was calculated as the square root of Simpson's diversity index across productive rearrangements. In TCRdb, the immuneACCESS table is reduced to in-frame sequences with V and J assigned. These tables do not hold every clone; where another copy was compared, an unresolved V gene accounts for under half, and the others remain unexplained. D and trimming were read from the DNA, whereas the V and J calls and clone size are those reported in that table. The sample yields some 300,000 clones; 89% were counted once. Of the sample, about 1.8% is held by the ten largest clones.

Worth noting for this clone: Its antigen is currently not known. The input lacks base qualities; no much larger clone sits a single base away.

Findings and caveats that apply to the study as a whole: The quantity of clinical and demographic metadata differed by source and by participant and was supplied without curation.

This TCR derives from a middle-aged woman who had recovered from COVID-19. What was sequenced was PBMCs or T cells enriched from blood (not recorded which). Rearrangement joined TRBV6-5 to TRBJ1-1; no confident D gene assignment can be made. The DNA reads TGTGCCAGCAGGAGGGAATTGAGCACTGAAGCTTTCTTT. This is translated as CASRRELSTEAFF.